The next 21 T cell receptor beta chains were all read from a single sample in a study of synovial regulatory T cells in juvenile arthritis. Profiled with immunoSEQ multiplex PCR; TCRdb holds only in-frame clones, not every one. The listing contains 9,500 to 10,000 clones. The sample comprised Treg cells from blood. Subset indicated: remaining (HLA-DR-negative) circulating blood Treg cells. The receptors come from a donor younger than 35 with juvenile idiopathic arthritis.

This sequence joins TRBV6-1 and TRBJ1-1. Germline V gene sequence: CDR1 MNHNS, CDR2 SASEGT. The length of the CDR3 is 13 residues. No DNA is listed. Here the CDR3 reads CASILGGASEAFF.

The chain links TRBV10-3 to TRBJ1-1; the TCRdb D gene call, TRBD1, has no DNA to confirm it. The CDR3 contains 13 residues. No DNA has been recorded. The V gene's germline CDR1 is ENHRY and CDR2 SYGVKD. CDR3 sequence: CANSGQMNTEAFF.

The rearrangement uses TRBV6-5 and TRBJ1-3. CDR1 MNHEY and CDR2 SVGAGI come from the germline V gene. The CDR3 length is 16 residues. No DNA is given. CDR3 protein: CASSYSRQFSGNTIYF.

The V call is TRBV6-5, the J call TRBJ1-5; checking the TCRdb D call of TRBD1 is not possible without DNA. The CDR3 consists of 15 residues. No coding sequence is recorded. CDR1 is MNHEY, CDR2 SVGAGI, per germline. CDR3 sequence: CASSGPGGSNQPQHF.

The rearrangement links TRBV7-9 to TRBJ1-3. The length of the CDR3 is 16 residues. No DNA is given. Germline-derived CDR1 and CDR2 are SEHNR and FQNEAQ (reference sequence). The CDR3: CASSSPGRAAGNTIYF.

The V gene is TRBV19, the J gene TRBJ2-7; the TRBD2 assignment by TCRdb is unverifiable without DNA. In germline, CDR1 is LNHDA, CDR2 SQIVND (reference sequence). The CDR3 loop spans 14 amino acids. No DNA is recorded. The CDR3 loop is CASSPHRSGREQYF.

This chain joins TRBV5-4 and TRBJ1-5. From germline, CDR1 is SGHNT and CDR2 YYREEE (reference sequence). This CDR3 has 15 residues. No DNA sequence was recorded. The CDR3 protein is CASSFTGRVNQPQHF.

CDR3 in amino acids: CASSFDRGNTEAFF. V is TRBV5-1 and J is TRBJ1-1; the TRBD1 assignment by TCRdb is unverifiable without DNA. Germline V gives CDR1 SGHRS, CDR2 YFSETQ. This CDR3 has 14 residues. DNA for this receptor is not on file.

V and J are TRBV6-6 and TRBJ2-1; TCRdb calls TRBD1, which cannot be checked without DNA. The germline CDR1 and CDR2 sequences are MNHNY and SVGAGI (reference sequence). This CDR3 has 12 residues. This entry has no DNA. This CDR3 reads CASSYRTGRQFF.

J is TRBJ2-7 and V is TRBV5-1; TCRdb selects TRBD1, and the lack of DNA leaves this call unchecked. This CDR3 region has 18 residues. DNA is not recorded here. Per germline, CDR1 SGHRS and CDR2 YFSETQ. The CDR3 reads CASSLRPGTGGPSYEQYF.

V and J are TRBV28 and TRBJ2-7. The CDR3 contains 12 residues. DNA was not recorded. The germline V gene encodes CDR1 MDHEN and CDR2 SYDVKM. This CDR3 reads CASSFLSAYQYF.

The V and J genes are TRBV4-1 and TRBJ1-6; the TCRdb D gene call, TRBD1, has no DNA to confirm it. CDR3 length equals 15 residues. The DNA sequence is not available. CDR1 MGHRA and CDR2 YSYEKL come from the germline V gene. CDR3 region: CASSQGYRGGSPLHF.

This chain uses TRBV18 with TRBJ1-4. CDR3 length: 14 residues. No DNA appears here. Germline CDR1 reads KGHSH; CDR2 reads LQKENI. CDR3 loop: CASSPGTTNEKLFF.

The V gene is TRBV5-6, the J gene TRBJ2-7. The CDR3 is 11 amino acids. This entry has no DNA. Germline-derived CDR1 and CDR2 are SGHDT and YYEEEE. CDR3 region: CASSLVVEQYF.

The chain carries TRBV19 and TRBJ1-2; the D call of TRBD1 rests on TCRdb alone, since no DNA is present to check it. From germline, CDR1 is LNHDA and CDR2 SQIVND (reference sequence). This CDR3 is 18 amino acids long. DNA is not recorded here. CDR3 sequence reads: CASSIFWGRVKVDYGYTF.

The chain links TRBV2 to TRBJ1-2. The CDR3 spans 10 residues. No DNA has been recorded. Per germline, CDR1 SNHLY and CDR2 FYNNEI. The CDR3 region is CASSEGGYTF.

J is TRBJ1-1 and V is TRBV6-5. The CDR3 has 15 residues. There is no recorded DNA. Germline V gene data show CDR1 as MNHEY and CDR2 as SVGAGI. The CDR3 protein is CASRDGESRITEAFF.

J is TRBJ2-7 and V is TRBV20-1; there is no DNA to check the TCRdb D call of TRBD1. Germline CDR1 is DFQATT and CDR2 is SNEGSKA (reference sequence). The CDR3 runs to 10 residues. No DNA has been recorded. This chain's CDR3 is CSLTEGAQYF.

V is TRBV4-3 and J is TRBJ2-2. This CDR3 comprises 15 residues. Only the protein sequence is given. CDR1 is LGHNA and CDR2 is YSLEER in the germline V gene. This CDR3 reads CASSQGGATHGELFF.

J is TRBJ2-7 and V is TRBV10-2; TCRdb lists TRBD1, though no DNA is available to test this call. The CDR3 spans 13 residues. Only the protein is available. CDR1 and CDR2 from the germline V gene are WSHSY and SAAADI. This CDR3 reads CASTRQGSYEQYF.

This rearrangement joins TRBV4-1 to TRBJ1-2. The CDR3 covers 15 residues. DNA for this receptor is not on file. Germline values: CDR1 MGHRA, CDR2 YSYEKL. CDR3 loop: CASSQVGRRSYGYTF.